These 32 T cell receptor beta chains share one sample of origin, sequenced in a study of T cell responses to AZD1222 COVID-19 vaccine (dated by TCRdb to about 2021). Library preparation used the immunoSEQ multiplex PCR assay. Imported from immuneACCESS, the table was reduced by TCRdb to in-frame sequences with V and J called. These copies leave out some clones; in studies compared against another copy, an unresolved V gene accounts for under half, and the cause of the remainder is not known. Counted in this sample were around 120,000 clones; around 84% of them appeared once. The leading ten clones occupy 6% to 8% of the sample. The time point label, read with the paper, signifies: baseline before first vaccination. Sample: peripheral blood, taken on day 0 of AZD1222 vaccination. These TCRs come from an adult in good health.

The chain combines TRBV10-3 with TRBJ2-1; 8 nucleotides line up with TRBD1. CDR3 size: 15 residues. Looked up from germline, CDR1 is ENHRY and CDR2 is SYGVKD. With 5 bases clipped from V and 3 bases from J, the junction kept 6 bases outside the gene matches. The CDR3 nucleotides are TGTGCCATCAGTCCGGACAGGGAACTCTACAATGAGCAGTTCTTC. Translating it yields CAISPDRELYNEQFF.

The chain employs TRBV3-1 (or the pseudogene TRBV3-2) and TRBJ2-1, with no clear D. Germline V CDR1 and CDR2: LGHDT, YNNKEL (reference sequence). CDR3 length: 12 amino acids. Trimming left V 0 bases short and J 8 bases short, with 5 bases between. Here the CDR3 DNA reads TGTGCCAGCAGCCAAGATGCCGATGAGCAGTTCTTC. Translation gives CASSQDADEQFF.

This rearrangement joins TRBV7-2 to TRBJ2-7, with 8 bases lining up with TRBD2. The V and J ends lost 6 bases and 4 bases, in that order; junction bases with no gene match: 11. CDR1 and CDR2 (germline): SGHTA, FQGNSA. The CDR3 extends over 15 amino acids. CDR3: CASRAPGLVSYEQYF. CDR3 in DNA: TGTGCCAGCAGAGCCCCGGGACTAGTGAGTTACGAGCAGTACTTC.

The chain employs TRBV27 and TRBJ2-5; no clear D gene. The germline gives CDR1 MNHEY, CDR2 SMNVEV (reference sequence). The CDR3 is 12 amino acids. The V end lost 11 bases, the J end lost 1 base, and 11 bases lay between the germline ends. CDR3 sequence (DNA): TGTGCCGCGGCTTCTCCCCAAGAGACCCAGTACTTC. Translated, it gives CAAASPQETQYF.

The chain uses TRBV6-4 and TRBJ1-2; D ambiguous. V shed 1 base and J shed 8 bases, with 14 bases lying between them. Looked up from germline, CDR1 is MRHNA and CDR2 is SNTAGT. This CDR3 has 14 residues. The CDR3 sequence: CASSDWASTGGYTF. For the CDR3, the DNA is TGTGCCAGCAGTGACTGGGCATCAACGGGCGGCTACACCTTC.

The chain couples TRBV3-1 (or the pseudogene TRBV3-2) to TRBJ2-2; TRBD2 matches 7 bases. Trimming cost V 2 bases and J 3 bases; bases outside gene matches: 6. CDR1 is LGHDT and CDR2 is YNNKEL in the germline V gene (reference sequence). This CDR3 is 16 amino acids long. The CDR3 DNA sequence: TGTGCCAGCAGCCAACCCCTGGGGGGGGACACCGGGGAGCTGTTTTTT. Translation gives CASSQPLGGDTGELFF.

The chain employs TRBV7-2 and TRBJ1-5; no firm D call. Per germline, CDR1 SGHTA and CDR2 FQGNSA. V was clipped by 0 bases and J by 4 bases, with 10 bases between them. There are 15 residues in the CDR3. The CDR3 DNA is TGTGCCAGCAGCTTAGCGGGGAGATTTAATCAGCCCCAGCATTTT. Amino acid sequence: CASSLAGRFNQPQHF.

This chain links TRBV19 with TRBJ1-2; D gene uncertain. Trimming left V 3 bases short and J 2 bases short, with 7 bases between. Germline V CDR1 and CDR2: LNHDA, SQIVND (reference sequence). The CDR3 is made up of 13 amino acids. The CDR3 DNA sequence: TGTGCCAGTAGTATCACGGGAAACTATGGCTACACCTTC. This codes for CASSITGNYGYTF.

J is TRBJ1-1 and V is TRBV19; a possible D gene is TRBD1 (6 bases). From germline, CDR1 is LNHDA and CDR2 SQIVND (reference sequence). Trimming removed 6 bases from V and 5 bases from J, with 10 bases in between. The CDR3 runs to 12 residues. The CDR3 here is CASRGGWTEAFF. DNA for the CDR3: TGTGCCAGTAGGGGGGGCTGGACTGAAGCTTTCTTT.

There are a few counts of this clone. This rearrangement joins TRBV27 to TRBJ2-1, with a weak D call TRBD2 (5 bases). The CDR3 is 14 residues long. Germline V lookup: CDR1 MNHEY, CDR2 SMNVEV (reference sequence). The V end was cut by 7 bases, the J end by 0 bases, with 10 bases between. The CDR3 DNA is TGTGCCAGCACCCCCCGGGACTCCTACAATGAGCAGTTCTTC. Its translation: CASTPRDSYNEQFF.

The chain employs TRBV27 and TRBJ1-3; D is unclear. This CDR3 contains 14 residues. V was shortened by 4 bases and J by 7 bases, with 14 bases between the two germline ends. CDR1 is MNHEY, CDR2 SMNVEV, per germline (reference sequence). The CDR3 protein is CASSWWRERNTIYF. DNA for the CDR3: TGTGCCAGCAGTTGGTGGAGGGAGAGGAACACCATATATTTT.

The chain couples TRBV5-1 to TRBJ2-2, with 10 nucleotides matching TRBD2. The junction had 6 bases not matched to a gene; V was cut back by 3 bases and J by 7 bases. The CDR3 extends over 15 amino acids. Germline-derived CDR1 and CDR2 are SGHRS and YFSETQ. The CDR3 region is CASSSGLASFGELFF. The CDR3 DNA follows: TGCGCCAGCAGCTCGGGACTAGCGTCCTTCGGGGAGCTGTTTTTT.

This chain uses TRBV7-6 with TRBJ1-5, with D possibly matching TRBD1 (5 bases). V shed 2 bases and J shed 2 bases, with 16 bases lying between them. CDR3 size: 17 residues. Germline V gene lookup returns CDR1 SGHVS and CDR2 FNYEAQ. In DNA, the CDR3 is TGTGCCAGCAGCTTAAATGGGGCACTCGGAGGCAATCAGCCCCAGCATTTT. Its protein is CASSLNGALGGNQPQHF.

The chain couples TRBV19 to TRBJ2-3; TRBD1 agrees at 8 bases. The germline CDR1 and CDR2 sequences are LNHDA and SQIVND (reference sequence). V trimming: 7 bases; J trimming: 0 bases; junction bases outside the gene matches: 6. This CDR3 has 15 residues. The CDR3 DNA sequence: TGTGCCAGTACCACAGGGGGAACTAGCACAGATACGCAGTATTTT. Amino acids: CASTTGGTSTDTQYF. Supplemented by reference TRBV19 and TRBJ2-3, the full variable domain reads DGGITQSPKYLFRKEGQNVTLSCEQNLNHDAMYWYRQDPGQGLRLIYYSQIVNDFQKGDIAEGYSVSREKKESFPLTVTSAQKNPTAFYLCASTTGGTSTDTQYFGPGTRLTVL.

The rearrangement joins TRBV27 to TRBJ2-7, with 8 bases aligning to TRBD1. Germline assignment: CDR1 MNHEY and CDR2 SMNVEV (reference sequence). With V trimmed by 5 bases and J by 3 bases, 6 bases remained unmatched. The CDR3 is made up of 14 amino acids. The CDR3 is CASSPGQGYYEQYF. DNA for the CDR3: TGTGCCAGCAGTCCTGGACAGGGTTACTACGAGCAGTACTTC.

This clone has a single count. The chain recombines TRBV19 with TRBJ1-1; D uncertain. Germline CDR1 reads LNHDA; CDR2 reads SQIVND (reference sequence). The V end was cut by 3 bases, the J end by 6 bases, with 5 bases between. The CDR3 runs to 11 residues. The CDR3 DNA reads TGTGCCAGTAGTATTACAGCTGAAGCTTTCTTT. Translating gives CASSITAEAFF.

The chain couples TRBV28 to TRBJ1-2; the match to TRBD1 covers 7 bases. CDR1 and CDR2 (germline): MDHEN, SYDVKM. There are 14 residues in the CDR3. J lost 4 bases, V lost 6 bases, and 8 bases had no gene match. In nucleotides, the CDR3 is TGTGCCAGCAGAACCCCGGGACAGAGCTATGGCTACACCTTC. This gives the protein CASRTPGQSYGYTF.

The J gene is TRBJ1-4, the V gene TRBV15; TRBD1 might be the D (5 bases). Trimming stripped 3 bases from V and 1 base from J, with 9 bases between. Germline V gene data show CDR1 as LNHNV and CDR2 as YYDKDF (reference sequence). The CDR3 totals 15 residues. For the CDR3, the DNA is TGTGCCACCAGCAGGGCAGGGTTAACTAATGAAAAACTGTTTTTT. Translated, it gives CATSRAGLTNEKLFF.

The chain recombines TRBV29-1 with TRBJ2-7, with D possibly TRBD1 on 5 matching bases. V was trimmed by 3 bases and J by 8 bases, leaving 14 bases between them. In germline, CDR1 is SQVTM, CDR2 ANQGSEA. This CDR3 contains 12 residues. Here the CDR3 reads CSVEDTSLQQYF. CDR3 DNA sequence: TGCAGCGTTGAGGACACCTCTCTACAGCAGTACTTC.

The rearrangement joins TRBV7-2 to TRBJ1-6, with 10 positions matching TRBD1. V was clipped by 3 bases and J by 6 bases; unmatched bases: 11. Per germline, CDR1 SGHTA and CDR2 FQGNSA. The CDR3 has 18 residues. The CDR3 bases are TGTGCCAGCAGCTTGGGACAGGGGCGGGGACGCTTTAATTCACCCCTCCACTTT. Amino acids: CASSLGQGRGRFNSPLHF.

The chain carries TRBV18 and TRBJ2-2, with 7 bases lining up with TRBD1. Germline assignment: CDR1 KGHSH and CDR2 LQKENI. The CDR3 consists of 16 residues. Trimming at V came to 3 bases and at J to 0 bases, leaving 4 bases not matched to a gene. The CDR3 region has the DNA TGTGCCAGCTCACCGAGGGGGCAAGCGAACACCGGGGAGCTGTTTTTT. Its translation: CASSPRGQANTGELFF.

V usage is TRBV7-9 and J usage is TRBJ2-2; 8 nucleotides agree with TRBD1. Germline assignment: CDR1 SEHNR and CDR2 FQNEAQ (reference sequence). The CDR3 covers 14 residues. The V segment lost 4 bases and the J segment 8 bases; nucleotides outside the gene matches: 6. The CDR3 region is CASSYGQGPGELFF. The CDR3 nucleotides read TGTGCCAGCAGCTACGGACAGGGACCTGGGGAGCTGTTTTTT.

The chain carries TRBV27 and TRBJ2-7; D gene unclear. The CDR3 runs to 13 residues. CDR1 is MNHEY and CDR2 is SMNVEV in the germline V gene (reference sequence). V was clipped by 8 bases and J by 2 bases, with 13 bases between them. The CDR3 region is CASGARPAYEQYF. CDR3 DNA: TGTGCCAGCGGTGCGCGCCCAGCCTACGAGCAGTACTTC.

The rearrangement joins TRBV24-1 to TRBJ2-7; TRBD2 agrees at 10 bases. CDR1 is KGHDR, CDR2 SFDVKD, per germline. The CDR3 extends over 18 amino acids. After removal of 7 bases from V and 0 bases from J, the junction contained 14 bases not matched to a gene. The CDR3 is CATSTGGGTSAISYEQYF. In DNA, the CDR3 is TGTGCCACCAGCACTGGAGGCGGGACTAGCGCGATCTCCTACGAGCAGTACTTC.

This sequence joins TRBV9 and TRBJ2-7; a weak D match, TRBD2 (6 bases). The CDR3 sequence is 15 residues long. Trimming cost V 4 bases and J 1 base, with 15 bases left between them. CDR1 and CDR2 from the germline V gene are SGDLS and YYNGEE. The DNA of the CDR3 is TGTGCCAGCAGCACCGGGAGCATCTGGTCCTACGAGCAGTACTTC. Its protein is CASSTGSIWSYEQYF.

This clone was seen once. The chain combines TRBV30 with TRBJ1-2; 8 bases map to TRBD1. CDR3 size: 14 residues. In germline, CDR1 is GTSNPN, CDR2 SVGIG (reference sequence). V shed 0 bases, J shed 4 bases, and the junction held 4 bases outside the gene matches. The CDR3 DNA reads TGTGCCTGGAGTGTACGACAGGGGAGCTATGGCTACACCTTC. This codes for CAWSVRQGSYGYTF.

This clone was picked up a small number of times. The CDR3 bases are TGTGCCAGCAGCTTAACGTCCGGTTACGAGCAGTACTTC. Its translation: CASSLTSGYEQYF. The chain couples TRBV7-3 to TRBJ2-7; D remains ambiguous. Germline CDR1 is SGHTA and CDR2 is FQGTGA. The CDR3 sequence is 13 residues long. Trimming took off 0 bases at V and 4 bases at J, with 7 bases between the two ends.

J is TRBJ1-5 and V is TRBV7-2, with 9 bases identical to TRBD1. CDR3 size: 14 residues. Germline V gene sequence: CDR1 SGHTA, CDR2 FQGNSA. V lost 0 bases to trimming and J lost 12 bases; unmatched junction nucleotides: 6. The CDR3 region has the DNA TGTGCCAGCAGCTTAGCCCGGACAGGGGCTGGCCAGCATTTT. Residues: CASSLARTGAGQHF.

This chain joins TRBV7-6 and TRBJ2-7, with a tentative D call TRBD2 (7 bases). The CDR3 is 17 amino acids. Per the germline V gene, CDR1 is SGHVS and CDR2 is FNYEAQ. V lost 4 bases and J 4 bases, leaving 23 bases between the germline ends. The CDR3 DNA follows: TGTGCCAGCAGCTACGCTTCGGGGGGCTCGATCATTTACGAGCAGTACTTC. This sequence encodes CASSYASGGSIIYEQYF. The entire variable domain, with the rest obtained from reference TRBV7-6 and TRBJ2-7, is as follows: GAGVSQSPRYKVTKRGQDVALRCDPISGHVSLYWYRQALGQGPEFLTYFNYEAQQDKSGLPNDRFSAERPEGSISTLTIQRTEQRDSAMYRCASSYASGGSIIYEQYFGPGTRLTVT.

The chain employs TRBV6-5 and TRBJ1-5, with TRBD1 matching 9 bases. The CDR3 loop spans 15 amino acids. Germline lookup yields CDR1 MNHEY and CDR2 SVGAGI. Trimming cost V 0 bases and J 9 bases; bases outside gene matches: 6. CDR3 sequence (DNA): TGTGCCAGCAGTTACTCGAACAGGGGGCGGGGGCCCCAGCATTTT. It encodes CASSYSNRGRGPQHF.

The genes are TRBV29-1 and TRBJ2-7, with 9 nucleotides matching TRBD2. Per the germline V gene, CDR1 is SQVTM and CDR2 is ANQGSEA. Trimming took 4 bases from V and 4 from J; bases not matched to a gene: 5. CDR3 length equals 13 residues. The CDR3 loop reads CSVVSGLAYEQYF. The CDR3 region has the DNA TGCAGCGTTGTCTCGGGACTAGCTTACGAGCAGTACTTC.

This clone was seen a single time. This chain links TRBV5-6 with TRBJ2-7; weak D call: TRBD2 (5 bases). The V gene lost 0 bases and the J gene lost 13 bases, with 14 bases spanning the gap. This CDR3 spans 12 amino acids. The germline V gene has CDR1 SGHDT and CDR2 YYEEEE. CDR3 in amino acids: CASSLGVRAKYF. In nucleotides, the CDR3 is TGTGCCAGCAGCTTGGGGGTGAGGGCAAAATACTTC. The variable domain in full, completed from reference TRBV5-6 and TRBJ2-7, reads DAGVTQSPTHLIKTRGQQVTLRCSPKSGHDTVSWYQQALGQGPQFIFQYYEEEERQRGNFPDRFSGHQFPNYSSELNVNALLLGDSALYLCASSLGVRAKYFGPGTRLTVT.